The source of this T cell receptor (beta chain) is a study of early T cells in non-severe SARS-CoV-2 infection. Study-wide background: The input, bulk RNA from unsorted whole blood, was sequenced, and chains were unpaired.

This clonotype has at least ten counts. The TCR library protocol was used to attach unique molecular identifiers. These identifiers were attached to individual cDNA molecules. MiXCR was run by TCRdb on the 5' RACE reads, yielding one entry per CDR3 protein. The sample lists roughly 55,000 distinct CDR3 sequences, around a tenth seen once, with more than 8.5% in the top ten. This CDR3 spans 13 amino acids. Germline V gene sequence: CDR1 SNHLY, CDR2 FYNNEI. J lost 1 base, V lost 7 bases, and 3 bases had no gene match. This TCR was sampled from an adult who was a healthcare worker with PCR-confirmed SARS-CoV-2 infection or an uninfected control (not recorded which). The rearrangement links TRBV2 to TRBJ1-1; 7 bases match TRBD1. Sequencing input: whole blood. CDR3 residues: CASKDRRNTEAFF. The DNA of the CDR3 is TGTGCCAGCAAGGACAGGAGGAACACTGAAGCTTTCTTT. The full variable domain, completed using reference TRBV2 and TRBJ1-1, is EPEVTQTPSHQVTQMGQEVILRCVPISNHLYFYWYRQILGQKVEFLVSFYNNEISEKSEIFDDQFSVERPDGSNFTLKIRSTKLEDSAMYFCASKDRRNTEAFFGQGTRLTVV.